Following are 6 T cell receptor beta chains from one sample sequenced in a study of OX40 agonist ivuxolimab in advanced cancers. Some clones are missing from TCRdb's copy, which holds only in-frame ones; the method was immunoSEQ multiplex PCR. The sample contains 55,000 to 75,000 clones, about nine tenths of which appear only once. Sequences were derived from CD4+ or CD8+ T cells sorted from blood, sampled in a trial of the OX40 agonist ivuxolimab. These receptors all come from an adult with an advanced solid tumor such as melanoma, head and neck, liver or kidney cancer.

The chain combines TRBV27 with TRBJ2-7, with 15 bases lining up with TRBD2. This CDR3 is 16 amino acids long. The germline V gene encodes CDR1 MNHEY and CDR2 SMNVEV (reference sequence). The trim removed 4 bases at V and 3 bases at J, leaving 4 bases unmatched. The CDR3 nucleotides are TGTGCCAGCAGTTCGGGACTAGCGGGAGGCGGCTACGAGCAGTACTTC. Translation gives CASSSGLAGGGYEQYF.

The chain links TRBV16 to TRBJ1-2; D is unresolved. Deletions cut 0 bases from V and 7 bases from J, with 12 bases between. There are 14 residues in the CDR3. CDR1 KGHSY and CDR2 FQNENV come from the germline V gene. The CDR3 reads CASSQSLLGFGYTF. The CDR3 DNA reads TGTGCCAGCAGCCAATCCCTTCTCGGGTTTGGCTACACCTTC. The whole variable domain, remainder taken from reference TRBV16 and TRBJ1-2, is GEEVAQTPKHLVRGEGQKAKLYCAPIKGHSYVFWYQQVLKNEFKFLISFQNENVFDETGMPKERFSAKCLPNSPCSLEIQATKLEDSAVYFCASSQSLLGFGYTFGSGTRLTVV.

This clone turned up a few times. This chain joins TRBV15 and TRBJ2-7; 7 nucleotides agree with TRBD1. Germline lookup yields CDR1 LNHNV and CDR2 YYDKDF (reference sequence). The CDR3 extends over 16 amino acids. Trimming took 6 bases from V and 2 from J; bases not matched to a gene: 13. For the CDR3, the DNA is TGTGCCACCAGTCCCCTCGGAAGGGACAGCCCCTACGAGCAGTACTTC. Its translation: CATSPLGRDSPYEQYF. The full variable domain, in which reference TRBV15 and TRBJ2-7 provide the parts outside the CDR3, is DAMVIQNPRYQVTQFGKPVTLSCSQTLNHNVMYWYQQKSSQAPKLLFHYYDKDFNNEADTPDNFQSRRPNTSFCFLDIRSPGLGDTAMYLCATSPLGRDSPYEQYFGPGTRLTVT.

The chain has TRBV28 and TRBJ1-1, with TRBD1 matching over 9 bases. Germline loops: CDR1 MDHEN, CDR2 SYDVKM. This CDR3 is built from 15 residues. V dropped 4 bases and J dropped 1; count of bases not matched to a gene: 4. The CDR3 coding sequence is TGTGCCAGCAGTTCCCCGGGACAGGGGAACACTGAAGCTTTCTTT. Protein: CASSSPGQGNTEAFF.

In this sample, this clone turned up a few times. The rearrangement joins TRBV30 to TRBJ1-5; possible D gene TRBD1, 6 bases. The CDR3 covers 14 residues. Germline V gene sequence: CDR1 GTSNPN, CDR2 SVGIG (reference sequence). Trimming shortened V by 3 bases and J by 3 bases, and 12 bases separated the two germline ends. In DNA, the CDR3 is TGTGCCTGGAGCCCGACAGGATCCAATCAGCCCCAGCATTTT. Its translation: CAWSPTGSNQPQHF.

The rearrangement joins TRBV29-1 to TRBJ1-2; D ambiguous. Trimming removed 1 base from V and 2 bases from J, with 8 bases in between. CDR1 is SQVTM and CDR2 is ANQGSEA in the germline V gene. This CDR3 is built from 13 residues. The CDR3: CSVEGSRNYGYTF. CDR3 in DNA: TGCAGCGTTGAAGGTTCGAGAAACTATGGCTACACCTTC.